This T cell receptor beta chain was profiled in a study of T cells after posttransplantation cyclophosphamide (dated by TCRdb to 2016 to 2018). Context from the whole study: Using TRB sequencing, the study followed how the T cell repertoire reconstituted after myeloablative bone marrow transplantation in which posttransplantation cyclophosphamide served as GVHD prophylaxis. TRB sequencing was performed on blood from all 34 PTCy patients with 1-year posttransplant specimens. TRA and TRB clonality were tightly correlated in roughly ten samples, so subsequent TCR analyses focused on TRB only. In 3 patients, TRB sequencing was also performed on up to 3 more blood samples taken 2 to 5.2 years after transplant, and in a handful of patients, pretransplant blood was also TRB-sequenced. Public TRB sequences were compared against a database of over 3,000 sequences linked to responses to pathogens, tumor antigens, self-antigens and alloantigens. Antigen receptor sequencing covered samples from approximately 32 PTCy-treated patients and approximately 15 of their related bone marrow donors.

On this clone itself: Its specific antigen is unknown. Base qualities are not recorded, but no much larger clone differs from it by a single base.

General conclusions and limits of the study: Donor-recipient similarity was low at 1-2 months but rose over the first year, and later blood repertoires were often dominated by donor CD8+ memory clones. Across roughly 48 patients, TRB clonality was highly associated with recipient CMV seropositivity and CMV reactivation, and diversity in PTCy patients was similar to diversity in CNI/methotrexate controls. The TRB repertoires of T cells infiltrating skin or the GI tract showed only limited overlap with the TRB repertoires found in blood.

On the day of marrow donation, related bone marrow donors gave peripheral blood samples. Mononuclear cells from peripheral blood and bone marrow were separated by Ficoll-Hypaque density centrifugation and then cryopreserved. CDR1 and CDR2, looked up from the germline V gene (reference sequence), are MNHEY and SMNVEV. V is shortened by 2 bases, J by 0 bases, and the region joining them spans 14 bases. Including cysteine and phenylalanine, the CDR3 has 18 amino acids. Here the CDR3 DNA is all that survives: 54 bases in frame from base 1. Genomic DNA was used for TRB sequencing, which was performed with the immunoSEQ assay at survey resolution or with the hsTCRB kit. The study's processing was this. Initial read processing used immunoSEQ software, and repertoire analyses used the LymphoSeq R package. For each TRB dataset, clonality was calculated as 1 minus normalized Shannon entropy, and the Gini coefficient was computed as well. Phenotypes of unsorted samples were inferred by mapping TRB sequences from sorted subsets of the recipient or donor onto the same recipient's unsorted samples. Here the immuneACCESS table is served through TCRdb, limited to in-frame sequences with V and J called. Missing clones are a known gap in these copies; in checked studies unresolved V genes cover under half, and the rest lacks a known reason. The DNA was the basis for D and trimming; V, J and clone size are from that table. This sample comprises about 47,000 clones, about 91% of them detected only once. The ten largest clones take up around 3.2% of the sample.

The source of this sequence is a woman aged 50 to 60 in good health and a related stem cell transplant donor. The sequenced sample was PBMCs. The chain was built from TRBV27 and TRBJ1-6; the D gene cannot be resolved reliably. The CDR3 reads CASSLVSAASSYNSPLHF. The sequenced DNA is TGTGCCAGCAGTTTAGTTTCGGCAGCGAGCTCCTATAATTCACCCCTCCACTTT.